These T cell receptor beta chains were read from a single sample in a study of patients and donors after allogeneic stem cell transplantation. TCRdb processed the RT-PCR reads anew with MiXCR; each CDR3 protein has one entry. The table lists about 230,000 distinct CDR3 sequences, 12% to 15% of them singletons. Sequencing was carried out using blood, either unsorted or a sorted T cell fraction (not recorded which). Receptor source: a human donor who was either an allogeneic HSCT recipient or a stem cell or donor lymphocyte infusion donor (not recorded which). It is not recorded whose cells these are; they may come from a transplant donor. Each CDR3 is given with its conserved first and last residue. Each record gives: clone size, D gene, J gene, CDR3 length, V gene, CDR3 DNA, CDR3 protein. The D gene is left open where the match is weak. The size entry is marked missing in some rows and otherwise reads once, few, many or a size class.

clone_size: -
d_call: -
j_call: TRBJ1-2
cdr3_length: 9
v_call: TRBV29-1
cdr3_nt: TGCAGCGTTGATGACGCGTTCCAATTC
cdr3_aa: CSVDDAFQF

clone_size: many
d_call: TRBD2
j_call: TRBJ2-3
cdr3_length: 15
v_call: TRBV5-1
cdr3_nt: TGCGCCAGCAGCGCTCTAGCGGGGGAAGCGGATACGCAGTATTTT
cdr3_aa: CASSALAGEADTQYF

clone_size: -
d_call: -
j_call: TRBJ1-6
cdr3_length: 16
v_call: TRBV30
cdr3_nt: TGTGCCTGGAGTGTAGTGGGAAAACATTATAATTCACCCCTCCACTTT
cdr3_aa: CAWSVVGKHYNSPLHF

clone_size: many
d_call: -
j_call: TRBJ2-5
cdr3_length: 12
v_call: TRBV12-3/TRBV12-4
cdr3_nt: TGTGCCAGCAGTTTAACCGGAGAGACCCAGTACTTC
cdr3_aa: CASSLTGETQYF

clone_size: -
d_call: -
j_call: TRBJ1-2
cdr3_length: 13
v_call: TRBV20-1
cdr3_nt: TGCAGTGCTAGCGAGGCTTTTGGCTATGGCTACACCTTC
cdr3_aa: CSASEAFGYGYTF

clone_size: many
d_call: TRBD2
j_call: TRBJ2-1
cdr3_length: 15
v_call: TRBV12-3/TRBV12-4
cdr3_nt: TGTGCCAGCAGTTTAAACCCTAGCGGGAACAATGAGCAGTTCTTC
cdr3_aa: CASSLNPSGNNEQFF

clone_size: few
d_call: -
j_call: TRBJ1-6
cdr3_length: 14
v_call: TRBV5-1
cdr3_nt: TGCGCCAGCAGCTTGGGAGGGAGGGATTCACCCCTCCACTTT
cdr3_aa: CASSLGGRDSPLHF

clone_size: few
d_call: -
j_call: TRBJ2-1
cdr3_length: 12
v_call: TRBV5-1
cdr3_nt: TGCGCCAGCAGCGAACCCTCGGGTGAGCAGTTCTTC
cdr3_aa: CASSEPSGEQFF

clone_size: -
d_call: TRBD1
j_call: TRBJ2-7
cdr3_length: 14
v_call: TRBV2
cdr3_nt: TGTGCCAGCAGTTCGGACAGGGGGCGGTACGAGCAGTACTTC
cdr3_aa: CASSSDRGRYEQYF

clone_size: -
d_call: -
j_call: TRBJ2-2
cdr3_length: 20
v_call: TRBV5-6
cdr3_nt: TGTGCCAGCAGCTTGGCCGGGACGTACGGTCAAGCCTCACTAACCGGGGAGCTGTTTTTT
cdr3_aa: CASSLAGTYGQASLTGELFF

clone_size: -
d_call: -
j_call: TRBJ2-1
cdr3_length: 17
v_call: TRBV6-1
cdr3_nt: TGTGCCAGCAGCTATCATAGCGGAGGCGGGTCCTACAATGAGCAGTTCTTC
cdr3_aa: CASSYHSGGGSYNEQFF

clone_size: once
d_call: TRBD1
j_call: TRBJ1-2
cdr3_length: 15
v_call: TRBV12-3/TRBV12-4
cdr3_nt: TGTGCCAGCAGTTTATTCTGGACAGGGGGCGATGGCTACACCTTC
cdr3_aa: CASSLFWTGGDGYTF

clone_size: few
d_call: -
j_call: TRBJ2-3
cdr3_length: 17
v_call: TRBV12-3/TRBV12-4
cdr3_nt: TGTGCCAGTTCCCTCGGGGGACTCCCTCAAAGCACAGATACGCAGTATTTT
cdr3_aa: CASSLGGLPQSTDTQYF

clone_size: -
d_call: -
j_call: TRBJ1-1
cdr3_length: 12
v_call: TRBV19
cdr3_nt: TGTGCCAGTAGTATAGGTAAGACTGAAGCTTTCTTT
cdr3_aa: CASSIGKTEAFF

clone_size: few
d_call: -
j_call: TRBJ2-6
cdr3_length: 15
v_call: TRBV12-5
cdr3_nt: TGTGCTAGTGGTAAAGGGGTTACTGGGGCCAACGTCCTGACTTTC
cdr3_aa: CASGKGVTGANVLTF

clone_size: -
d_call: -
j_call: TRBJ1-1
cdr3_length: 12
v_call: TRBV20-1
cdr3_nt: TGCAGTGCTAGGAGCCCCCGTCCTGAAGCTTTCTTT
cdr3_aa: CSARSPRPEAFF

clone_size: few
d_call: -
j_call: TRBJ1-2
cdr3_length: 16
v_call: TRBV30
cdr3_nt: TGTGCCTGGAGTCCGCCCGGTGGAGGGCGGTGGTATGGCTACACCTTC
cdr3_aa: CAWSPPGGGRWYGYTF

clone_size: once
d_call: -
j_call: TRBJ2-7
cdr3_length: 18
v_call: TRBV3-1
cdr3_nt: TGTGCCAGCAGCCAACGCGGACAGTCAGTGGGGTTCTCCTACGAGCAGTACTTC
cdr3_aa: CASSQRGQSVGFSYEQYF

clone_size: -
d_call: TRBD1
j_call: TRBJ1-1
cdr3_length: 15
v_call: TRBV6-2/TRBV6-3
cdr3_nt: TGTGCCAGCAGAAACCCGGACAGGATGAACACTGAAGCTTTCTTT
cdr3_aa: CASRNPDRMNTEAFF

clone_size: -
d_call: -
j_call: TRBJ1-5
cdr3_length: 16
v_call: TRBV4-3
cdr3_nt: TGCGCCAGCAGCCAAGTGCTGGACATAGGCAATCAGCCCCAGCATTTT
cdr3_aa: CASSQVLDIGNQPQHF